The 9 T cell receptor beta chains reported below all come from one sample, sequenced in a study of spatial heterogeneity in lung cancer. The study's findings and limits: One measure, the expanded intratumoral alpha and beta TCR count, tracked tumor mutation counts.

Noted time point: sample taken at primary tumor resection. These receptors lack a known antigen. TCRdb itself ran the 5' RACE reads through MiXCR, one entry per CDR3 protein. The data contain thousands of distinct CDR3 sequences, approximately 3.6% of them seen just once; the ten biggest clones take up about a sixth. The sequences come from lung tumor tissue, collected at surgery. These receptors were obtained from a male donor with early-stage non-small cell lung cancer.

The table lists this clonotype with many counts. This sequence joins TRBV29-1 and TRBJ2-7, with a tentative D call TRBD1 (5 bases). V was cut by 4 bases and J by 0 bases, with 10 bases left in between. Per the germline V gene, CDR1 is SQVTM and CDR2 is ANQGSEA. This CDR3 region has 13 residues. The CDR3 nucleotides are TGCAGCGTTGGAAAGACAGACTCCTACGAGCAGTACTTC. This sequence encodes CSVGKTDSYEQYF.

This clonotype appeared a few times. This may stem from a read error, because a much larger clone lies one nucleotide away. The chain uses TRBV30 and TRBJ1-2; D not resolved. The CDR3 is made up of 14 amino acids. Germline V gives CDR1 GTSNPN, CDR2 SVGIG (reference sequence). The CDR3 protein is CAWSVRSRSQGYNF. CDR3 coding DNA: TGTGCCTGGAGTGTACGATCCAGGTCCCAAGGCTACAACTTC.

This clonotype was seen repeatedly, ten times or more. J is TRBJ1-1 and V is TRBV5-6; 9 bases match TRBD1. The CDR3 is 13 amino acids. J gave up 11 bases and V 6 bases, and 11 bases lay outside the gene matches. Germline loops: CDR1 SGHDT, CDR2 YYEEEE. CDR3 amino acids: CASTQPGQGKAFF. CDR3 in DNA: TGTGCCAGCACCCAACCGGGACAGGGAAAGGCTTTCTTT.

This clonotype was seen many times. This chain joins TRBV30 and TRBJ1-5; D possibly corresponds to TRBD1 (5 bases). The CDR3 consists of 14 residues. Germline CDR1 reads GTSNPN; CDR2 reads SVGIG (reference sequence). V was trimmed by 0 bases and J by 6 bases, leaving 12 bases between them. The chain's CDR3 is CAWSVTDGGQPQHF. The CDR3, as DNA: TGTGCCTGGAGTGTAACTGATGGGGGTCAGCCCCAGCATTTT.

This clonotype was observed many times. The chain links TRBV20-1 to TRBJ2-7, with D possibly being TRBD1 or TRBD2 (5 bases each). The CDR3 runs 15 residues. V gave up 3 bases and J gave up 2 bases, with 17 bases separating them. The germline CDR1 and CDR2 sequences are DFQATT and SNEGSKA (reference sequence). The CDR3 bases are TGCAGTGCTAGGGGCACCGGGACGGACCCCTACGAGCAGTACTTC. It encodes CSARGTGTDPYEQYF.

This clonotype came up many times. The chain recombines TRBV20-1 with TRBJ1-2; D call uncertain. In germline, CDR1 is DFQATT, CDR2 SNEGSKA (reference sequence). The CDR3 has 14 residues. The germline V and J ends were trimmed by 0 bases and 4 bases, with 12 bases remaining between them. CDR3 sequence: CSARDYDTSYGYTF. CDR3 bases: TGCAGTGCTAGAGATTATGACACCTCCTATGGCTACACCTTC.

There are many counts of this clonotype. The J gene is TRBJ2-7, the V gene TRBV6-2 or TRBV6-3; 7 nucleotides match TRBD1. Trimming took 0 bases from V and 0 from J; bases not matched to a gene: 2. The CDR3 is 15 amino acids. Per germline, CDR1 MNHEY and CDR2 SVGEGT. DNA of the CDR3: TGTGCCAGCAGTTACTCGGGGACAGCCTCCTACGAGCAGTACTTC. Its protein product is CASSYSGTASYEQYF.

In its sample, this clonotype was seen many times. V is TRBV6-1 and J is TRBJ1-2; no reliable D call. The CDR3 is made up of 13 amino acids. Trimming cost V 3 bases and J 4 bases, with 9 bases left between them. The germline V gene encodes CDR1 MNHNS and CDR2 SASEGT. CDR3 sequence (DNA): TGTGCCAGCAGTGAGAGACTCCTCTATGGCTACACCTTC. Its translation: CASSERLLYGYTF.

This clonotype was seen repeatedly, ten times or more. The rearrangement joins TRBV5-1 to TRBJ2-3; 15 bases align to TRBD2. Losses at the gene ends were 2 bases for V and 5 bases for J; bases not matched to a gene: 9. Looked up from germline, CDR1 is SGHRS and CDR2 is YFSETQ. The CDR3 spans 18 residues. In DNA form, the CDR3 reads TGCGCCAGCAGCTTCTCCGGACTAGCGGGAGGGGTGGAAGATACGCAGTATTTT. It translates to CASSFSGLAGGVEDTQYF.